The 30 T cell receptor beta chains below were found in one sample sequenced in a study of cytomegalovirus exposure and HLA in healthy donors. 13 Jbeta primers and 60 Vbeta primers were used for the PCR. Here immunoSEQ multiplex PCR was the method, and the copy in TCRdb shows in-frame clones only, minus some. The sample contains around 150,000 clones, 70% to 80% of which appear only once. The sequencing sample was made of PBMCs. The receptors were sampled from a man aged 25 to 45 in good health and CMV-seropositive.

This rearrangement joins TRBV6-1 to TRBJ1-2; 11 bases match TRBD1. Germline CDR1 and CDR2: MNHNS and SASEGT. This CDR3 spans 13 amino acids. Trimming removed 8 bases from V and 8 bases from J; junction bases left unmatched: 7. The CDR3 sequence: CASPGQGAGGYTF. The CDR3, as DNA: TGTGCCAGCCCCGGACAGGGGGCGGGGGGCTACACCTTC.

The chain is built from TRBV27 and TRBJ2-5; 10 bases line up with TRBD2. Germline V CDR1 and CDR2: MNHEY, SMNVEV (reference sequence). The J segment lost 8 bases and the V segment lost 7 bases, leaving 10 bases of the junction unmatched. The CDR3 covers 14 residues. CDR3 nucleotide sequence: TGTGCCAGCATGGTCCTGAGCGGGGGGGGAACCCAGTACTTC. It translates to CASMVLSGGGTQYF.

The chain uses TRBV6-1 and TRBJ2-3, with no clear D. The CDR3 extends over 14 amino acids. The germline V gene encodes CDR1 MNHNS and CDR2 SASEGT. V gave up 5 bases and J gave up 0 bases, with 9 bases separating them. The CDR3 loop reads CASSPTYSTDTQYF. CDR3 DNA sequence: TGTGCCAGCAGTCCAACTTATAGCACAGATACGCAGTATTTT.

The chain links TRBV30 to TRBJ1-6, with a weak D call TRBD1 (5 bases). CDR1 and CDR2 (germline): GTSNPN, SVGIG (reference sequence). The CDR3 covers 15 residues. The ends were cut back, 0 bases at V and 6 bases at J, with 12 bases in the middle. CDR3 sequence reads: CAWSVGAGGNSPLHF. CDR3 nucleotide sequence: TGTGCCTGGAGTGTAGGGGCGGGAGGTAATTCACCCCTCCACTTT.

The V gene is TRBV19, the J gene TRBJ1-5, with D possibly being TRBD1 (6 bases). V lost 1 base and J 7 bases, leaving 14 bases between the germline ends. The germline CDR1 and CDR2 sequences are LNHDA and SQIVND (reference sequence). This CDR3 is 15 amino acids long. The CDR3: CASSIVPGGWQPQHF. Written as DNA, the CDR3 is TGTGCCAGTAGTATAGTCCCGGGGGGCTGGCAGCCCCAGCATTTT.

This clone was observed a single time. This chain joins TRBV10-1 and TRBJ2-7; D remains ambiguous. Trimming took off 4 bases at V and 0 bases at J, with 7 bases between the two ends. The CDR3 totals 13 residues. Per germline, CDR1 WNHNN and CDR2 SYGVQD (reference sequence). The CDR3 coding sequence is TGCGCCAGCAGTGCAGGTCTCTCCTACGAGCAGTACTTC. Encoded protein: CASSAGLSYEQYF.

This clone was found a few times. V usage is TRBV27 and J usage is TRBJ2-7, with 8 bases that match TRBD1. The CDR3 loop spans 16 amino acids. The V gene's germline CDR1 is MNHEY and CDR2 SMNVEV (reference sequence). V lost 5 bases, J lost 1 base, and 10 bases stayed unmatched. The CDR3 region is CASSHNVRDRSYEQYF. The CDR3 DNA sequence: TGTGCCAGCAGTCACAACGTCCGGGACAGGTCCTACGAGCAGTACTTC.

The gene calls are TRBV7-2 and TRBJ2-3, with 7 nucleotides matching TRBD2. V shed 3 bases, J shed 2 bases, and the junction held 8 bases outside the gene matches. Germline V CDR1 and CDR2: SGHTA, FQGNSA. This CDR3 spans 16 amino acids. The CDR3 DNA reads TGTGCCAGCAGCTTTATTGCGGGGGTCCTCACAGATACGCAGTATTTT. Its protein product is CASSFIAGVLTDTQYF.

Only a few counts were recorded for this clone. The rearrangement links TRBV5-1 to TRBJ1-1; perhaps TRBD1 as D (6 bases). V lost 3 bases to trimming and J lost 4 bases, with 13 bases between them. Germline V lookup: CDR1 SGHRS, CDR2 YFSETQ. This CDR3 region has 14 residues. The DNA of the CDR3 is TGCGCCAGCAGCTCCACGGGACACTTCACTGAAGCTTTCTTT. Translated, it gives CASSSTGHFTEAFF.

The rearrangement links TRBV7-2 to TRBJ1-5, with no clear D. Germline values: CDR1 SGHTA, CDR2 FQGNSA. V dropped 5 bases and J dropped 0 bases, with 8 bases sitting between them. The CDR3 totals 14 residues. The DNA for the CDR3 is TGTGCCAGCAGCACACAGAATAGCAATCAGCCCCAGCATTTT. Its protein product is CASSTQNSNQPQHF.

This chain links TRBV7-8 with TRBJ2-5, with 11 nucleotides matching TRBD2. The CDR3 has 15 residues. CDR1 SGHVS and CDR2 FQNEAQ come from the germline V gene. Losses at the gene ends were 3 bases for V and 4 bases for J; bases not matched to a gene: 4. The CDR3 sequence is CASSFSGGAGETQYF. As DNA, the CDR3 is TGTGCCAGCAGCTTTAGCGGGGGGGCTGGAGAGACCCAGTACTTC.

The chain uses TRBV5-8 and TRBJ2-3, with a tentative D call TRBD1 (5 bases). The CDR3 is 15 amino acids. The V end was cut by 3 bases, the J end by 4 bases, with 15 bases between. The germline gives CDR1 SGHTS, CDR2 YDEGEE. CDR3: CASSSDTAPADTQYF. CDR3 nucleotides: TGTGCCAGCAGCTCGGACACCGCCCCCGCAGATACGCAGTATTTT.

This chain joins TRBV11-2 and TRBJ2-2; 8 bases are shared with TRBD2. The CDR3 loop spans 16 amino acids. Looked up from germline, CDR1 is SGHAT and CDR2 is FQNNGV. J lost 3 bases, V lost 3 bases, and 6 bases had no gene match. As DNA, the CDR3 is TGTGCCAGCAGCTTGCTACGGGGGGGCCACACCGGGGAGCTGTTTTTT. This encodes CASSLLRGGHTGELFF.

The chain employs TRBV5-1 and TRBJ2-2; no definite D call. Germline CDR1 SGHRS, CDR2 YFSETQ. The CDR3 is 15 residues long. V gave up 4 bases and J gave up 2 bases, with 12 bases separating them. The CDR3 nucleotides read TGCGCCAGCAGCAACGCATCCCTAAACACCGGGGAGCTGTTTTTT. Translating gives CASSNASLNTGELFF.

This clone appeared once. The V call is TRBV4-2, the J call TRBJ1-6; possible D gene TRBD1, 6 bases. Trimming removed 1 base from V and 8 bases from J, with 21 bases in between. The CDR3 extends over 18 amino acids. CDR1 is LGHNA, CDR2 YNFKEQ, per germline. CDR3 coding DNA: TGTGCCAGCAGCCAAGTTGGGAGGGGGAGAAATGGAGATTCACCCCTCCACTTT. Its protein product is CASSQVGRGRNGDSPLHF.

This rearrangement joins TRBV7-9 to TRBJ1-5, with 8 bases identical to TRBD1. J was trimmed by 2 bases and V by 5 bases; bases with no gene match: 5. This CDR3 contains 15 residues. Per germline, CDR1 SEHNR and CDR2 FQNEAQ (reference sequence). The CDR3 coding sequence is TGTGCCAGCAGCCCAGGACAGGGCGGCAATCAGCCCCAGCATTTT. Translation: CASSPGQGGNQPQHF.

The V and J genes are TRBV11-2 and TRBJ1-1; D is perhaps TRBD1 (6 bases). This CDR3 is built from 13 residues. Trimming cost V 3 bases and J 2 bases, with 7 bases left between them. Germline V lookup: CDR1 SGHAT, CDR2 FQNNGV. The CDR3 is CASSLDSNTEAFF. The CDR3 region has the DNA TGTGCCAGCAGCTTGGACAGCAACACTGAAGCTTTCTTT.

The CDR3 spells CASSFPGAIGYGYTF. The CDR3 DNA sequence: TGTGCCAGTAGTTTCCCAGGGGCCATCGGCTATGGCTACACCTTC. This chain uses TRBV19 with TRBJ1-2; TRBD1 might be the D (6 bases). The CDR3 is made up of 15 amino acids. With 5 bases removed from V and 4 bases from J, the gap between germline ends came to 17 bases. The germline V gene has CDR1 LNHDA and CDR2 SQIVND (reference sequence).

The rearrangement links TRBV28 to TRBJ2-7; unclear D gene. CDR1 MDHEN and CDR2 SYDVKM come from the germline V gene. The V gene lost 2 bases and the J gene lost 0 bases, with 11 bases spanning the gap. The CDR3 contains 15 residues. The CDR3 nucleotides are TGTGCCAGCAGTTTACGGGTTGGCAGCTCCTACGAGCAGTACTTC. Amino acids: CASSLRVGSSYEQYF. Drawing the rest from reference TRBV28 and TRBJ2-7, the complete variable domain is DVKVTQSSRYLVKRTGEKVFLECVQDMDHENMFWYRQDPGLGLRLIYFSYDVKMKEKGDIPEGYSVSREKKERFSLILESASTNQTSMYLCASSLRVGSSYEQYFGPGTRLTVT.

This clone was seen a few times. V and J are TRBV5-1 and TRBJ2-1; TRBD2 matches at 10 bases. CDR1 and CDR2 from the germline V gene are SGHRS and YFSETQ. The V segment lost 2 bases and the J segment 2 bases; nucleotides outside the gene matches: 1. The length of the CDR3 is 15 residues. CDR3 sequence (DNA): TGCGCCAGCAGCTTAACTAGCGGGGCCTACAATGAGCAGTTCTTC. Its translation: CASSLTSGAYNEQFF.

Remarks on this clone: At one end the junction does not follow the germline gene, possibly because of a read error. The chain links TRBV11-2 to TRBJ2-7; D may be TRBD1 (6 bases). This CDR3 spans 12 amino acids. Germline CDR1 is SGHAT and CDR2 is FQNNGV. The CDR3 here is CASSLDRREQYF. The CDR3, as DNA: TGTGCCAGCAGCCTAGACAGGCGCGAGCAGTACTTC.

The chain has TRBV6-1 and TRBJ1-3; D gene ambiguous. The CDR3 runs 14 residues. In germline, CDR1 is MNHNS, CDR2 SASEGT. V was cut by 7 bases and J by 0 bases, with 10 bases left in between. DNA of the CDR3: TGTGCCAGCACAGAGGGAAGCTCTGGAAACACCATATATTTT. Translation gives CASTEGSSGNTIYF.

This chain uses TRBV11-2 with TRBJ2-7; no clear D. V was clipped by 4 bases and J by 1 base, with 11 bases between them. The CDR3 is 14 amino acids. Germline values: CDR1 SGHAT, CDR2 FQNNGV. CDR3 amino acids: CASSYGQISYEQYF. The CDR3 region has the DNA TGTGCCAGCAGCTATGGGCAAATTTCCTACGAGCAGTACTTC.

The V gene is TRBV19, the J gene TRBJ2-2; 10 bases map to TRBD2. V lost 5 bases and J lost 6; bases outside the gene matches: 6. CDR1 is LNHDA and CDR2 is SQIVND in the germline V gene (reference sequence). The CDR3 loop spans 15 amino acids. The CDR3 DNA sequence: TGTGCCAGTAGTGGCACCGGGACTAGCGCCGGGGAGCTGTTTTTT. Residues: CASSGTGTSAGELFF. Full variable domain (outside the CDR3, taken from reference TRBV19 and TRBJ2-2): DGGITQSPKYLFRKEGQNVTLSCEQNLNHDAMYWYRQDPGQGLRLIYYSQIVNDFQKGDIAEGYSVSREKKESFPLTVTSAQKNPTAFYLCASSGTGTSAGELFFGEGSRLTVL.

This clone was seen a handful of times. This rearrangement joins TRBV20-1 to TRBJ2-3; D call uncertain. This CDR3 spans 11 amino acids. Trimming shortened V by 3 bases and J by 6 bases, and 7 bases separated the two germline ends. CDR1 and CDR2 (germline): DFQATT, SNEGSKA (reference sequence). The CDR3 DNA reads TGCAGTGCTAGTACCGGGGATACGCAGTATTTT. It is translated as CSASTGDTQYF.

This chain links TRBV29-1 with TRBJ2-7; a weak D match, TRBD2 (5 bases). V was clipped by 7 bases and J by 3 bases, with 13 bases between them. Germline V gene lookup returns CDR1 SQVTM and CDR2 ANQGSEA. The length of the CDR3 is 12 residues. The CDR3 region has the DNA TGCAGCGGGTGGACTTCCTACTACGAGCAGTACTTC. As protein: CSGWTSYYEQYF.

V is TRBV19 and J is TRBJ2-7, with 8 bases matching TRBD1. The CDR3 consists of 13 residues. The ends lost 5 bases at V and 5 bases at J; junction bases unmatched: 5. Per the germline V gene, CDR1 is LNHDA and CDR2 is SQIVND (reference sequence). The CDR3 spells CASSRTGQNEQYF. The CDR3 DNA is TGTGCCAGTAGTCGGACAGGGCAGAACGAGCAGTACTTC.

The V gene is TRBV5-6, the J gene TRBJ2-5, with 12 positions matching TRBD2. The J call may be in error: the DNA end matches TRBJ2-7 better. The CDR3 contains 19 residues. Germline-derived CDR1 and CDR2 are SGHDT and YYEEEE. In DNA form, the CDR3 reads TGTGCCAGCAGCTTGTCTCCTAGCGGGAGGGGTACCTACTCCTACGAGCAGTACTTC. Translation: CASSLSPSGRGTYSYEQYF.

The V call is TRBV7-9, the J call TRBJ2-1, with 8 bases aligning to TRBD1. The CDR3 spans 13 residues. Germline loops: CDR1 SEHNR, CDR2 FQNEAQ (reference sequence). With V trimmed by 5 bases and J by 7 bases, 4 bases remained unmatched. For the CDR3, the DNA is TGTGCCAGCAGCCCGACAGGGGCTAATGAGCAGTTCTTC. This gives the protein CASSPTGANEQFF.

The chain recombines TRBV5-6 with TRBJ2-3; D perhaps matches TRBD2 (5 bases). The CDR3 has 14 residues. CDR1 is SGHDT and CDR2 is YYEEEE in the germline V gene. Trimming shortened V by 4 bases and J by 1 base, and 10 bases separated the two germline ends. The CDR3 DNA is TGTGCCAGCAGCGCGGACTTAGGCACAGATACGCAGTATTTT. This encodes CASSADLGTDTQYF.